Listed below are T cell receptor beta chains from one sample, sequenced in a study of read filtering for tumor transcriptome and immune sequencing. From the reads, TCRdb called clonotypes with MiXCR, one entry per CDR3 protein. The sample lists some 40,000 distinct CDR3 sequences; 12% were seen once. Sequencing used a population of CD138-negative cells sorted from bone marrow. These receptors all stem from a donor at least 40 years old with multiple myeloma. CDR3s include the opening cysteine and the closing phenylalanine or tryptophan. A D gene is named only where the DNA matches it firmly. Only some rows state a clone size, as once, few, many or a class for expanded clones.

len	abundance	j_gene	d_gene	v_gene	CDR3aa	CDR3nt
14	many	TRBJ2-3	NA	TRBV20-1	CSAPPGSSTDTQYF	TGCAGCGCACCCCCGGGATCCAGCACAGATACGCAGTATTTT
13	many	TRBJ1-1	NA	TRBV7-9	CASSSGWDTEAFF	TGTGCCAGCAGCTCCGGATGGGACACTGAAGCTTTCTTT
15	many	TRBJ1-5	NA	TRBV20-1	CSASGRGSGNQPQHF	TGCAGTGCGAGCGGGCGGGGCTCGGGCAATCAGCCCCAGCATTTT
18	NA	TRBJ1-2	TRBD1	TRBV7-8	CASSLTPGTVGNYYGYTF	TGTGCCAGCAGCTTAACCCCCGGGACAGTCGGTAACTACTATGGCTACACCTTC
15	many	TRBJ2-2	TRBD1	TRBV6-6	CASSPGTGLTGELFF	TGTGCCAGCAGTCCCGGGACAGGGTTAACCGGGGAGCTGTTTTTT
13	many	TRBJ2-5	TRBD2	TRBV28	CASTSGGVETQYF	TGTGCCAGCACTAGCGGGGGGGTTGAGACCCAGTACTTC
15	many	TRBJ1-1	TRBD1	TRBV20-1	CSARDMNRGNTEAFF	TGCAGTGCTAGAGATATGAACAGGGGGAACACTGAAGCTTTCTTT
13	many	TRBJ2-3	NA	TRBV12-3/TRBV12-4	CASSFRSTDTQYF	TGTGCCAGCAGTTTTCGAAGCACAGATACGCAGTATTTT
13	many	TRBJ2-5	NA	TRBV5-1	CASSSGFQETQYF	TGCGCCAGCAGCTCAGGGTTCCAAGAGACCCAGTACTTC
16	many	TRBJ2-1	TRBD2	TRBV28	CASSFPSGAVRDEQFF	TGTGCCAGCAGTTTCCCTAGCGGGGCGGTTAGGGATGAGCAGTTCTTC
13	many	TRBJ2-2	NA	TRBV6-2/TRBV6-3	CASSLRPTGELFF	TGTGCCAGCAGTCTTAGACCCACCGGGGAGCTGTTTTTT
14	many	TRBJ1-5	NA	TRBV7-9	CASSLGTDTGPQHF	TGTGCCAGCAGCTTAGGTACGGACACAGGGCCCCAGCATTTT
13	many	TRBJ1-3	NA	TRBV5-4	CASSRGAGNTIYF	TGTGCCAGCAGCCGAGGGGCAGGAAACACCATATATTTT
11	many	TRBJ1-1	NA	TRBV19	CASSMGNEAFF	TGTGCCAGTAGTATGGGGAATGAAGCTTTCTTT
13	many	TRBJ2-5	NA	TRBV20-1	CSASDEGGETQYF	TGCAGTGCCTCGGACGAGGGTGGAGAGACCCAGTACTTC
14	many	TRBJ1-1	NA	TRBV29-1	CSVLQSRQNTEAFF	TGCAGCGTGCTTCAGTCCAGACAGAACACTGAAGCTTTCTTT
11	many	TRBJ2-7	NA	TRBV20-1	CSANPTYEQYF	TGCAGTGCTAACCCAACCTACGAGCAGTACTTC
13	many	TRBJ1-5	NA	TRBV27	CASSAQVNQPQHF	TGTGCCAGCAGTGCCCAGGTCAATCAGCCCCAGCATTTT
14	many	TRBJ2-1	NA	TRBV5-1	CASSSYGMNNEQFF	TGCGCCAGCAGCTCATACGGAATGAACAATGAGCAGTTCTTC
15	many	TRBJ2-5	TRBD2	TRBV5-1	CASSPPGDYQETQYF	TGCGCCAGCAGTCCCCCCGGGGACTATCAAGAGACCCAGTACTTC
12	many	TRBJ1-4	TRBD1	TRBV30	CAWSVLGTGVFF	TGTGCCTGGAGTGTACTAGGCACAGGGGTGTTTTTT
13	many	TRBJ2-7	TRBD1	TRBV11-2	CASSAGTVDEQYF	TGTGCCAGCAGCGCCGGGACAGTCGACGAGCAGTACTTC
13	NA	TRBJ2-3	NA	TRBV13	CASSLPGPDTQYF	TGTGCCAGCAGCTTACCGGGCCCAGATACGCAGTATTTT
12	NA	TRBJ1-1	NA	TRBV12-3/TRBV12-4	CAGGTANTEAFF	TGTGCCGGCGGGACGGCGAACACTGAAGCTTTCTTT
14	many	TRBJ2-5	TRBD2	TRBV20-1	CSAQLAGGKETQYF	TGCAGTGCCCAACTAGCGGGGGGTAAAGAGACCCAGTACTTC
17	many	TRBJ1-2	NA	TRBV29-1	CSVEARRAGMDSYGYTF	TGCAGCGTTGAAGCCCGACGAGCCGGAATGGATAGCTATGGCTACACCTTC
15	many	TRBJ2-1	NA	TRBV7-3	CASSPQITVRNEQFF	TGTGCCAGCAGCCCCCAAATTACGGTGAGAAATGAGCAGTTCTTC
14	many	TRBJ2-7	NA	TRBV27	CASSLAARAYEQYF	TGTGCCAGCAGTTTAGCTGCCCGAGCCTACGAGCAGTACTTC
15	many	TRBJ2-1	NA	TRBV11-2	CASSFTGGLGNEQFF	TGTGCCAGCAGCTTCACCGGGGGTTTGGGCAATGAGCAGTTCTTC
15	NA	TRBJ1-5	TRBD1	TRBV6-2/TRBV6-3	CASRHGTGASDTQHF	TGTGCCAGCAGACACGGGACAGGGGCCTCAGACACGCAGCATTTT
13	many	TRBJ1-2	NA	TRBV10-3	CAISDDSSYGYTF	TGTGCCATCAGTGACGACAGTAGCTATGGCTACACCTTC
15	many	TRBJ1-5	NA	TRBV7-8	CASSRSQGPNQPQHF	TGTGCCAGCAGCCGTAGCCAGGGTCCTAATCAGCCCCAGCATTTT
15	many	TRBJ2-3	NA	TRBV7-2	CASSYQAYGTDTQYF	TGTGCCAGCAGCTACCAGGCCTATGGCACAGATACGCAGTATTTT
13	many	TRBJ1-5	NA	TRBV19	CASSNAVSQPQHF	TGTGCCAGTAGTAACGCCGTCTCTCAGCCCCAGCATTTT
15	many	TRBJ2-3	TRBD2	TRBV28	CASSLRAGGTDTQYF	TGTGCCAGCAGTTTGAGAGCGGGGGGCACAGATACGCAGTATTTT
11	many	TRBJ2-3	NA	TRBV28	CASTLTDTQYF	TGTGCCAGCACCCTCACAGATACGCAGTATTTT
15	many	TRBJ2-7	NA	TRBV20-1	CSAPDQGGAIDEQYF	TGCAGTGCTCCAGACCAGGGGGGTGCCATCGACGAGCAGTACTTC
15	many	TRBJ2-1	TRBD2	TRBV30	CAWSHPGLAVNEQFF	TGTGCCTGGAGTCACCCGGGACTAGCCGTCAATGAGCAGTTCTTC
14	many	TRBJ2-5	TRBD2	TRBV2	CASSAIAGQETQYF	TGTGCCAGCAGTGCGATAGCGGGTCAAGAGACCCAGTACTTC
13	many	TRBJ1-6	NA	TRBV20-1	CSAGTNQNSPLHF	TGCAGTGCTGGGACAAACCAGAATTCACCCCTCCACTTT
14	many	TRBJ1-1	NA	TRBV7-3	CASSPDSGGPEAFF	TGTGCCAGCAGCCCCGATTCGGGGGGCCCTGAAGCTTTCTTT
11	NA	TRBJ2-3	NA	TRBV2	CVSRAGDTQYF	TGTGTCAGCAGGGCCGGAGATACGCAGTATTTT
17	NA	TRBJ2-3	TRBD2	TRBV11-2	CASSLSAGGAGADTQYF	TGTGCCAGCAGCTTATCCGCCGGGGGGGCCGGGGCAGATACGCAGTATTTT
15	few	TRBJ2-7	NA	TRBV7-9	CASSPGSGGGYEQYF	TGTGCCAGCAGCCCCGGGTCCGGGGGTGGGTACGAGCAGTACTTC
12	many	TRBJ2-7	NA	TRBV11-2	CASSRQWGEQYF	TGTGCCAGCAGCCGACAGTGGGGCGAGCAGTACTTC
15	few	TRBJ1-5	NA	TRBV19	CASSTLSLSEQPQHF	TGTGCCAGTAGTACCCTGAGCCTTTCGGAACAGCCCCAGCATTTT
19	many	TRBJ2-7	TRBD2	TRBV7-6	CASSPLTPERGLYPTEQYF	TGTGCCAGCAGCCCCCTGACCCCAGAGCGGGGGCTATATCCTACGGAGCAGTACTTC
14	many	TRBJ2-7	TRBD1	TRBV5-5	CASNWDRGRGEQYF	TGTGCCAGCAACTGGGACAGGGGGCGCGGGGAGCAGTACTTC
12	many	TRBJ1-1	NA	TRBV28	CASPSGVSEAFF	TGTGCCAGCCCATCTGGGGTGTCTGAAGCTTTCTTT
15	many	TRBJ2-2	TRBD2	TRBV20-1	CSAISGGASTGELFF	TGCAGTGCTATCAGCGGGGGGGCCAGCACCGGGGAGCTGTTTTTT
16	few	TRBJ2-6	NA	TRBV2	CASSRRGPSGANVLTF	TGTGCCAGCAGCCGCAGGGGACCCTCTGGGGCCAACGTCCTGACTTTC
14	few	TRBJ2-1	TRBD1	TRBV11-2	CASSALVRDREQFF	TGTGCCAGCAGCGCCCTGGTGAGGGACAGGGAGCAGTTCTTC
13	many	TRBJ1-2	TRBD1	TRBV7-8	CATQPDRGNGYTF	TGTGCCACCCAACCCGACAGGGGGAATGGCTACACCTTC